These T cell receptor beta chains were read from a single sample in a study of OX40 agonist ivuxolimab in advanced cancers. Clones were read by immunoSEQ multiplex PCR, and TCRdb kept only the in-frame ones, dropping some. The sample has about 28,000 clones, more than 75% seen once. The starting material was CD4+ or CD8+ T cells sorted from blood, obtained in a trial of the OX40 agonist ivuxolimab. Source of these receptors: an adult with an advanced solid tumor such as melanoma, head and neck, liver or kidney cancer. CDR3s include the opening cysteine and the closing phenylalanine or tryptophan. D genes are given only for firm matches. Only some rows state a clone size, as once, few, many or a class for expanded clones.

. many TRBJ2-1 TRBV9 CASSVGGRTGRDEQFF TGTGCCAGCAGCGTAGGAGGGAGGACAGGGAGGGATGAGCAGTTCTTC
. . TRBJ2-7 TRBV27 CASSPQGYEQYF TGTGCCAGCAGTCCACAGGGTTACGAGCAGTACTTC
TRBD2 . TRBJ2-5 TRBV5-6 CASSRIAGGGETQYF TGTGCCAGCAGCAGGATAGCGGGAGGGGGAGAGACCCAGTACTTC
. . TRBJ2-7 TRBV9 CASSVGLALNEQYF TGTGCCAGCAGCGTAGGCCTAGCGCTGAACGAGCAGTACTTC
TRBD1 . TRBJ2-4 TRBV5-1 CASSWDRGNIQYF TGCGCCAGCAGCTGGGACAGGGGAAACATTCAGTACTTC
. few TRBJ2-2 TRBV4-1 CASSQVVPASANTGELFF TGCGCCAGCAGCCAAGTAGTCCCGGCTAGCGCCAACACCGGGGAGCTGTTTTTT
. . TRBJ2-5 TRBV6-1 CASSEADSLGETQYF TGTGCCAGCAGTGAAGCGGACAGTCTGGGGGAGACCCAGTACTTC
TRBD2 . TRBJ2-7 TRBV27 CASILSLAGSYEQYF TGTGCCAGCATTTTGAGTCTAGCGGGATCCTACGAGCAGTACTTC
. . TRBJ2-3 TRBV6-6 CASSAGPRDTQYF TGTGCCAGCTCAGCCGGGCCCAGGGATACGCAGTATTTT
. few TRBJ2-5 TRBV7-9 CASSLSSYETQYF TGTGCCAGCAGCTTATCTAGTTATGAGACCCAGTACTTC
. . TRBJ2-5 TRBV7-8 CASSLPPGPQGETQYF TGTGCCAGCAGCTTACCTCCGGGCCCCCAAGGCGAGACCCAGTACTTC
. . TRBJ2-5 TRBV4-1 CASSQDVRWGETQYF TGCGCCAGCAGCCAAGACGTGAGGTGGGGGGAGACCCAGTACTTC
. once TRBJ1-4 TRBV7-9 CASSLGTDPLFF TGTGCCAGCAGCTTAGGGACAGACCCCCTGTTTTTT
TRBD2 . TRBJ2-3 TRBV30 CAWSVRREGADTQYF TGTGCCTGGAGTGTGAGACGGGAGGGCGCAGATACGCAGTATTTT
TRBD1 . TRBJ2-2 TRBV28 CASNLYRGSSTGELFF TGTGCCAGCAATCTCTACAGGGGGAGTAGCACCGGGGAGCTGTTTTTT
. . TRBJ2-1 TRBV28 CASRTGSYNEQFF TGTGCCAGCAGGACTGGGAGCTACAATGAGCAGTTCTTC
. . TRBJ2-7 TRBV9 CASSPLGSQGGYEQYF TGTGCCAGCAGCCCCTTAGGGTCACAGGGAGGCTACGAGCAGTACTTC
. . TRBJ2-1 TRBV11-2 CASSLGANEQFF TGTGCCAGCAGTTTGGGGGCCAATGAGCAGTTCTTC
. . TRBJ1-4 TRBV28 CASSLTGGASEKLFF TGTGCCAGCAGTCTGACAGGAGGAGCGTCTGAAAAACTGTTTTTT
TRBD2 . TRBJ2-2 TRBV9 CASSVEGLAGGTGELFF TGTGCCAGCAGCGTAGAGGGACTAGCGGGAGGAACCGGGGAGCTGTTTTTT
. few TRBJ1-1 TRBV4-1 CASSQDRNTEAFF TGCGCCAGCAGCCAAGACCGGAACACTGAAGCTTTCTTT
. . TRBJ2-7 TRBV4-1 CASSQGQGAYEQYF TGCGCCAGCAGCCAAGGTCAGGGAGCCTACGAGCAGTACTTC
TRBD2 . TRBJ2-1 TRBV4-1 CASSQTSGRADEQFF TGCGCCAGCAGCCAGACTAGCGGGAGGGCCGATGAGCAGTTCTTC
TRBD2 . TRBJ2-7 TRBV7-2 CASSLELLLAGVYEQYF TGTGCCAGCAGCTTAGAGCTCTTGCTAGCGGGGGTCTACGAGCAGTACTTC
TRBD1 . TRBJ1-2 TRBV7-9 CASSLSGQGGYGYTF TGTGCCAGCAGCCTAAGCGGACAGGGTGGCTATGGCTACACCTTC
. . TRBJ2-7 TRBV7-9 CASSSPGRGDEQYF TGTGCCAGCAGCTCCCCTGGCAGGGGCGACGAGCAGTACTTC
. . TRBJ1-3 TRBV15 CATSIALGNTIYF TGTGCCACCAGCATCGCCCTCGGGAACACCATATATTTT
. . TRBJ2-5 TRBV5-1 CASSLGPLGETQYF TGCGCCAGCAGCTTAGGTCCCCTAGGGGAGACCCAGTACTTC
. . TRBJ2-3 TRBV23-1 CASSQNEGGYADTQYF TGCGCCAGCAGTCAGAACGAAGGAGGGTACGCAGATACGCAGTATTTT
. . TRBJ2-6 TRBV19 CASSRLGSAGANVLTF TGTGCCAGTAGCCGTCTAGGGTCCGCTGGCGCCAACGTCCTGACTTTC
. . TRBJ2-7 TRBV27 CASSLYRTAYEQYF TGTGCCAGCAGTTTATATAGGACAGCCTACGAGCAGTACTTC
. . TRBJ2-7 TRBV9 CASSVVAEGDEQYF TGTGCCAGCAGCGTAGTTGCGGAGGGGGACGAGCAGTACTTC
. . TRBJ2-5 TRBV13 CASSSSGETQYF TGTGCCAGCAGCTCCTCAGGGGAGACCCAGTACTTC
. . TRBJ1-2 TRBV28 CASSSSLAAGARVGYTF TGTGCCAGCAGCTCATCCTTAGCTGCAGGGGCAAGGGTTGGCTACACCTTC
TRBD2 . TRBJ2-7 TRBV7-9 CASSSQTRAGAVYEQYF TGTGCCAGCAGCTCCCAAACTAGAGCGGGAGCGGTCTACGAGCAGTACTTC
TRBD1 . TRBJ2-7 TRBV7-8 CASSPYRGEQYF TGTGCCAGCAGCCCGTACAGGGGCGAGCAGTACTTC
TRBD1 once TRBJ2-3 TRBV2 CASSSGTGGEADTQYF TGTGCCAGCAGTTCCGGGACAGGGGGCGAAGCAGATACGCAGTATTTT
TRBD2 . TRBJ2-3 TRBV27 CASSSRGLAEITDTQYF TGTGCCAGCAGTTCCCGCGGACTAGCGGAGATCACAGATACGCAGTATTTT
. medium-sized TRBJ2-2 TRBV2 CASLGPLLNTGELFF TGTGCCAGCTTGGGCCCCCTCTTGAACACCGGGGAGCTGTTTTTT
. . TRBJ2-7 TRBV28 CASSFGVGAGYYEQYF TGTGCCAGCAGTTTTGGTGTTGGAGCTGGTTACTACGAGCAGTACTTC
. . TRBJ2-7 TRBV14 CASSQDNSYEQYF TGTGCCAGCAGCCAAGACAACTCCTACGAGCAGTACTTC
. . TRBJ2-1 TRBV4-2 CASSRQGGNEQFF TGTGCCAGCAGCCGCCAAGGGGGCAATGAGCAGTTCTTC